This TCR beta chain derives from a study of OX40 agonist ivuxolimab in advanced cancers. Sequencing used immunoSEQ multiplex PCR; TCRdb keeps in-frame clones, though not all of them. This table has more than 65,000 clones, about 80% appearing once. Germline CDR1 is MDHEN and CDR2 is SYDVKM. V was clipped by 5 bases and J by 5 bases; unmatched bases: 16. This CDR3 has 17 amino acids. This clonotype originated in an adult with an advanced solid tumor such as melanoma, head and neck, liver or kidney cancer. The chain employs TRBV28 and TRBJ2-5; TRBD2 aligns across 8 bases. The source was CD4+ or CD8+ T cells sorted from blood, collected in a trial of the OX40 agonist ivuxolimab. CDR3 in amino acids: CASSPSAGAGSWETQYF. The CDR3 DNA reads TGTGCCAGCAGTCCCTCAGCGGGAGCGGGATCTTGGGAGACCCAGTACTTC.